One sample yielded the 5 T cell receptor beta chains listed below, sequenced in a study of cytomegalovirus exposure and HLA in healthy donors. Vbeta (60) and Jbeta (13) primers were used in the PCR. Produced via immunoSEQ multiplex PCR; TCRdb's table is partial and in-frame only. This sample has about 120,000 clones, with around three quarters found just once. Source material: PBMCs. The receptors here all came from a human donor in good health.

This clone was counted only a few times. V is TRBV7-9 and J is TRBJ2-3; the D gene is possibly TRBD2 (7 bases). The CDR3 loop spans 15 amino acids. Deletions cut 6 bases from V and 6 bases from J, with 19 bases between. Germline V gives CDR1 SEHNR, CDR2 FQNEAQ (reference sequence). CDR3 loop: CASRPPGAGADTQYF. The DNA for the CDR3 is TGTGCCAGCAGGCCCCCTGGGGCGGGGGCTGATACGCAGTATTTT.

This clone came up a few times. The chain couples TRBV27 to TRBJ1-1; D is ambiguous. The CDR3 spans 13 residues. Trimming stripped 3 bases from V and 3 bases from J, with 8 bases between. The germline gives CDR1 MNHEY, CDR2 SMNVEV (reference sequence). CDR3: CASSFAGYTEAFF. The CDR3 nucleotides are TGTGCCAGCAGTTTTGCGGGCTACACTGAAGCTTTCTTT.

This chain uses TRBV11-2 with TRBJ1-1; D uncertain. CDR1 and CDR2 (germline): SGHAT, FQNNGV. V shed 5 bases and J shed 7 bases, with 20 bases lying between them. This CDR3 region has 15 residues. The CDR3 loop is CASSGFPRAAGEAFF. The CDR3 nucleotides are TGTGCCAGCAGCGGGTTCCCCCGGGCCGCGGGTGAAGCTTTCTTT.

This clone was found once. V and J are TRBV28 and TRBJ1-6; D ambiguous. The CDR3 loop spans 16 amino acids. With 6 bases removed from V and 0 bases from J, the gap between germline ends came to 12 bases. In germline, CDR1 is MDHEN, CDR2 SYDVKM. The CDR3 DNA is TGTGCCAGCAGGCCGCAAGGGAGCTCCTATAATTCACCCCTCCACTTT. Translation gives CASRPQGSSYNSPLHF. The whole variable domain, filled in from reference TRBV28 and TRBJ1-6, reads DVKVTQSSRYLVKRTGEKVFLECVQDMDHENMFWYRQDPGLGLRLIYFSYDVKMKEKGDIPEGYSVSREKKERFSLILESASTNQTSMYLCASRPQGSSYNSPLHFGNGTRLTVT.

The chain recombines TRBV28 with TRBJ1-5; the match to TRBD1 covers 7 bases. The germline V gene has CDR1 MDHEN and CDR2 SYDVKM. CDR3 length equals 14 residues. The V and J ends lost 7 bases and 1 base, in that order; junction bases with no gene match: 4. CDR3 nucleotide sequence: TGTGCCAGCAACCCAGGGGGGAGCAATCAGCCCCAGCATTTT. This gives the protein CASNPGGSNQPQHF.